This paragraph reports one TCR beta chain. Its cognate antigen is unknown. Researchers ran the PCR with 60 Vbeta and 13 Jbeta primers. TCRdb's copy holds only in-frame clones and misses some; the assay was immunoSEQ multiplex PCR. The table lists about 100,000 clones, 65% to 80% of them singletons, with around 3% in the top ten. The ends lost 4 bases at V and 8 bases at J; junction bases unmatched: 2. Germline CDR1 and CDR2: SGHTA and FQGNSA. The CDR3 has 12 residues. The data originate from a study of cytomegalovirus exposure and HLA in healthy donors. Study-wide results and caveats: When analyzed later, a missense DCLRE1C variant was found to be linked to TCR beta V- and J-gene trimming. The authors confirmed in vitro that a few CMV-associated chains were specific for CMV antigens. The listing of about 150 TCR beta chains classed them as cytomegalovirus-associated.

The gene calls are TRBV7-2 and TRBJ2-1, with 7 bases aligning to TRBD2. The sequence derives from a female donor in good health and CMV-seropositive. The sample consisted of PBMCs. The CDR3 nucleotides read TGTGCCAGCAGCTGGACTAGGCATGAGCAGTTCTTC. It encodes CASSWTRHEQFF. Full variable domain (remainder filled in from reference TRBV7-2 and TRBJ2-1): GAGVSQSPSNKVTEKGKDVELRCDPISGHTALYWYRQSLGQGLEFLIYFQGNSAPDKSGLPSDRFSAERTGGSVSTLTIQRTQQEDSAVYLCASSWTRHEQFFGPGTRLTVL.